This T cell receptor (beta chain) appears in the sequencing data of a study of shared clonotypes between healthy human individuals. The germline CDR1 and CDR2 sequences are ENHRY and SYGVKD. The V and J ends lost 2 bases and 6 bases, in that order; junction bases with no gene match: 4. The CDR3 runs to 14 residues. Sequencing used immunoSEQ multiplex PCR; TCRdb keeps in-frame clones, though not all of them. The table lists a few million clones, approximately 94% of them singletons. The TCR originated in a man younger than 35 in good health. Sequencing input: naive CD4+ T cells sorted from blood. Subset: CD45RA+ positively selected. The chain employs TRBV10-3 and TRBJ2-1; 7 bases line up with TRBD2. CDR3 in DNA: TGTGCCATCAGTGAGGTTAGCGGGCGCAATGAGCAGTTCTTC. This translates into CAISEVSGRNEQFF.